Shown below are 6 T cell receptor beta chains from a single sample sequenced in a study of type 1 regulatory T cells. TCRdb passed the reads through MiXCR, listing each CDR3 protein once. The sample lists some 89,000 distinct CDR3 sequences, 25% to 40% occurring once. Sequencing input: CD4+ T cells, either the whole sample or a sorted fraction (not recorded which). The receptors here all came from a human donor in good health.

This clonotype was detected ten times or more. The CDR3 DNA reads TGTGCCAGCAGCGTCGGCGAAAGACGCGAGCAGTACTTC. Protein: CASSVGERREQYF. V and J are TRBV7-9 and TRBJ2-7, with D unresolved. Trimming took off 5 bases at V and 6 bases at J, with 14 bases between the two ends. Looked up from germline, CDR1 is SEHNR and CDR2 is FQNEAQ (reference sequence). The CDR3 loop spans 13 amino acids.

V and J are TRBV12-3 or TRBV12-4 and TRBJ2-7, with D unclear. The CDR3 has 13 residues. The V end was cut by 0 bases, the J end by 7 bases, with 10 bases between. CDR3: CASSLAAPGEQYF. The CDR3 nucleotides are TGTGCCAGCAGTTTAGCGGCGCCGGGTGAGCAGTACTTC.

The chain is built from TRBV19 and TRBJ2-2; 8 bases align to TRBD1. V lost 4 bases to trimming and J lost 4 bases; unmatched junction nucleotides: 2. Looked up from germline, CDR1 is LNHDA and CDR2 is SQIVND (reference sequence). The CDR3 is 14 residues long. The DNA of the CDR3 is TGTGCCAGTAGTACGGACAGGGTCACCGGGGAGCTGTTTTTT. This translates into CASSTDRVTGELFF. Variable domain in full (rest from reference TRBV19 and TRBJ2-2): DGGITQSPKYLFRKEGQNVTLSCEQNLNHDAMYWYRQDPGQGLRLIYYSQIVNDFQKGDIAEGYSVSREKKESFPLTVTSAQKNPTAFYLCASSTDRVTGELFFGEGSRLTVL.

In its sample, this clonotype was seen a few times. The chain joins TRBV20-1 to TRBJ2-5, with unresolved D. V lost 3 bases and J 5 bases, leaving 7 bases between the germline ends. CDR1 DFQATT and CDR2 SNEGSKA come from the germline V gene (reference sequence). The CDR3 runs 11 residues. In DNA form, the CDR3 reads TGCAGTGCTAGTGATTGGGAGACCCAGTACTTC. Translation: CSASDWETQYF.

The sample holds a few counts of this clonotype. The chain combines TRBV6-5 with TRBJ1-4; perhaps TRBD1 as D (6 bases). V was clipped by 8 bases and J by 10 bases, with 8 bases between them. This CDR3 is built from 10 residues. Germline-derived CDR1 and CDR2 are MNHEY and SVGAGI. The chain's CDR3 is CASEGGKLFF. In nucleotides, the CDR3 is TGTGCCAGCGAAGGGGGAAAACTGTTTTTT.

This clonotype appeared a few times. This chain links TRBV12-3 or TRBV12-4 with TRBJ2-3; D possibly corresponds to TRBD2 (6 bases). The CDR3 covers 14 residues. V lost 6 bases to trimming and J lost 4 bases, with 14 bases between them. CDR3: CASREGQGADTQYF. The CDR3 bases are TGTGCCAGCAGGGAGGGCCAGGGCGCAGATACGCAGTATTTT.